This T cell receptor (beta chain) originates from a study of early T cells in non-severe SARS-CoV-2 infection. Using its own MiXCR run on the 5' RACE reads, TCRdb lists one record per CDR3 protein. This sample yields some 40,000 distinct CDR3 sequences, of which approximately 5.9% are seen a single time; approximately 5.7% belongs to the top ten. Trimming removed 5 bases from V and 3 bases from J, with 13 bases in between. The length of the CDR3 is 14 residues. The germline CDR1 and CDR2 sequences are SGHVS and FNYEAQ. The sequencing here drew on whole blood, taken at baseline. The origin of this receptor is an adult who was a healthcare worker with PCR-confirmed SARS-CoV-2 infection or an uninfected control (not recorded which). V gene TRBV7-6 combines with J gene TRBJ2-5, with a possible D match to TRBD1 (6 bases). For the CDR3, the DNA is TGTGCCAGCAGCGGGGGACGGGACAAAGAGACCCAGTACTTC. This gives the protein CASSGGRDKETQYF.